Shown below are 3 T cell receptor beta chains from a single sample sequenced in a study of T cell changes during pregnancy in multiple sclerosis. Clones were sequenced by immunoSEQ multiplex PCR, and TCRdb holds only the in-frame ones, with some missing. Seen here are roughly 18,000 clones, 88% observed once, and the top ten hold roughly 6%. The sample here was CD8+ T cells from peripheral blood mononuclear cells, taken after pregnancy. These TCRs come from a female donor in good health, enrolled as a control in a pregnancy study.

CDR3 amino acids: CASSIVGRGPEQYF. CDR3 coding DNA: TGTGCCAGTAGTATTGTAGGCAGGGGGCCCGAGCAGTACTTC. The rearrangement joins TRBV19 to TRBJ2-7; 8 bases are shared with TRBD1. Trimming took 3 bases from V and 6 from J; bases not matched to a gene: 7. Germline V gene data show CDR1 as LNHDA and CDR2 as SQIVND (reference sequence). There are 14 residues in the CDR3.

In this sample, this clone turned up once. J is TRBJ2-1 and V is TRBV7-9; 15 positions agree with TRBD2. J gave up 9 bases and V 3 bases, and 12 bases lay outside the gene matches. CDR3 length equals 18 residues. The germline V gene has CDR1 SEHNR and CDR2 FQNEAQ (reference sequence). CDR3: CASSLGTRGTSGGIEQFF. In nucleotides, the CDR3 is TGTGCCAGCAGCTTGGGGACTAGGGGGACTAGCGGGGGGATTGAGCAGTTCTTC.

The rearrangement links TRBV7-2 to TRBJ2-5; the match to TRBD1 covers 7 bases. The J segment lost 4 bases and the V segment lost 5 bases, leaving 10 bases of the junction unmatched. Per germline, CDR1 SGHTA and CDR2 FQGNSA. CDR3 size: 15 residues. This CDR3 reads CASSPDRVWGETQYF. Here the CDR3 DNA reads TGTGCCAGCAGCCCCGACAGGGTCTGGGGAGAGACCCAGTACTTC.